Listed below are T cell receptor beta chains from one sample, sequenced in a study of radiotherapy plus CTLA-4 blockade in lung cancer. The assay was immunoSEQ multiplex PCR, and TCRdb's table has in-frame clones only and misses some. The data hold some 43,000 clones, with 82% observed a single time. The starting material was peripheral blood, obtained from a patient treated with radiotherapy plus ipilimumab. Every receptor here comes from a human donor with non-small cell lung cancer who had stable disease on radiotherapy plus ipilimumab. Each CDR3 is given with its conserved first and last residue. A D gene is named only where the DNA matches it firmly. Size tells how often a clone was seen (once, few, many) or the class of an expanded clone, and some rows leave it out.

J: TRBJ2-7
D: .
size: .
V: TRBV19
CDR3: CASSRELVYEQYF
DNA: TGTGCCAGTAGTAGGGAGCTAGTCTACGAGCAGTACTTC

J: TRBJ2-7
D: TRBD1
size: .
V: TRBV5-1
CDR3: CASSLGGQPTGEQYF
DNA: TGCGCCAGCAGCTTGGGGGGACAGCCTACCGGGGAGCAGTACTTC

J: TRBJ2-7
D: TRBD2
size: .
V: TRBV7-2
CDR3: CASRRTSGSDAYEQYF
DNA: TGTGCCAGCAGGAGGACTAGCGGGAGCGATGCCTACGAGCAGTACTTC

J: TRBJ2-7
D: TRBD2
size: .
V: TRBV27
CDR3: CASSLLSGSINEQYF
DNA: TGTGCCAGCAGTCTACTTAGCGGGAGCATAAACGAGCAGTACTTC

J: TRBJ2-7
D: TRBD2
size: once
V: TRBV27
CDR3: CASSGGASGRGYEQYF
DNA: TGTGCCAGCAGCGGGGGGGCTAGCGGGAGAGGATACGAGCAGTACTTC

J: TRBJ2-2
D: .
size: .
V: TRBV9
CDR3: CASSVAPGDTGELFF
DNA: TGTGCCAGCAGCGTAGCACCAGGGGACACCGGGGAGCTGTTTTTT

J: TRBJ2-5
D: .
size: few
V: TRBV21-1
CDR3: CASSNPGQGCQETQYF
DNA: TGTGCCAGCAGCAATCCCGGACAGGGGTGCCAAGAGACCCAGTACTTC

J: TRBJ2-1
D: .
size: once
V: TRBV7-9
CDR3: CASSLDGNEQFF
DNA: TGTGCCAGCAGCTTAGACGGTAATGAGCAGTTCTTC

J: TRBJ1-1
D: TRBD1
size: .
V: TRBV19
CDR3: CASRPPGQELNTEAFF
DNA: TGTGCCAGTAGACCACCGGGACAGGAATTGAACACTGAAGCTTTCTTT

J: TRBJ2-1
D: .
size: .
V: TRBV4-1
CDR3: CASSPSQVLGEQFF
DNA: TGCGCCAGCAGCCCGTCTCAGGTGCTCGGTGAGCAGTTCTTC

J: TRBJ2-4
D: .
size: .
V: TRBV7-9
CDR3: CASSPLGAKNIQYF
DNA: TGTGCCAGCAGCCCCCTCGGGGCCAAAAACATTCAGTACTTC

J: TRBJ2-7
D: TRBD2
size: .
V: TRBV5-1
CDR3: CASSLVAGDSFASYEQYF
DNA: TGCGCCAGCAGCTTGGTCGCGGGAGACTCGTTCGCATCCTACGAGCAGTACTTC

J: TRBJ2-2
D: .
size: .
V: TRBV30
CDR3: CAWSVRIIVNTGELFF
DNA: TGTGCCTGGAGTGTAAGAATAATAGTGAACACCGGGGAGCTGTTTTTT

J: TRBJ2-7
D: .
size: .
V: TRBV21-1
CDR3: CASSNRDRANSYEQYF
DNA: TGTGCCAGCAGCAACCGGGACAGGGCTAATTCCTACGAGCAGTACTTC

J: TRBJ2-5
D: .
size: .
V: TRBV10-1
CDR3: CASSGIRGERETQYF
DNA: TGCGCCAGCAGTGGTATCAGGGGGGAGCGAGAGACCCAGTACTTC

J: TRBJ1-2
D: .
size: .
V: TRBV9
CDR3: CASSVGGALPYGYTF
DNA: TGTGCCAGCAGCGTTGGAGGGGCACTCCCCTATGGCTACACCTTC

J: TRBJ1-4
D: .
size: .
V: TRBV19
CDR3: CASSIDPHTSNEKLFF
DNA: TGTGCCAGTAGTATAGACCCACACACCAGTAATGAAAAACTGTTTTTT

J: TRBJ2-5
D: TRBD1
size: .
V: TRBV20-1
CDR3: CSARDRVLQYF
DNA: TGCAGTGCCCGGGACAGGGTATTGCAGTACTTC

J: TRBJ1-2
D: TRBD1
size: .
V: TRBV5-6
CDR3: CASSFGDRINYGYTF
DNA: TGTGCCAGCAGCTTCGGGGACAGGATTAACTATGGCTACACCTTC

J: TRBJ1-1
D: .
size: .
V: TRBV14
CDR3: CASSQDFDTEAFF
DNA: TGTGCCAGCAGCCAAGATTTCGACACTGAAGCTTTCTTT

J: TRBJ2-7
D: TRBD1
size: .
V: TRBV7-8
CDR3: CASSLPQGSSYEQYF
DNA: TGTGCCAGCAGCTTGCCACAGGGGTCCTCCTACGAGCAGTACTTC

J: TRBJ1-1
D: .
size: .
V: TRBV15
CDR3: CATGQLNTEAFF
DNA: TGTGCCACAGGACAGTTGAACACTGAAGCTTTCTTT

J: TRBJ2-5
D: TRBD2
size: .
V: TRBV7-7
CDR3: CASSPNSGGGETQYF
DNA: TGTGCCAGCAGCCCTAATAGCGGGGGGGGAGAGACCCAGTACTTC

J: TRBJ2-3
D: TRBD1
size: .
V: TRBV4-3
CDR3: CASSQGTQGGGTDTQYF
DNA: TGCGCCAGCAGCCAGGGCACACAGGGGGGCGGCACAGATACGCAGTATTTT

J: TRBJ2-4
D: TRBD1
size: medium-sized
V: TRBV27
CDR3: CASSLRQGSNIQYF
DNA: TGTGCCAGCAGTTTAAGACAGGGGAGCAACATTCAGTACTTC

J: TRBJ1-4
D: .
size: .
V: TRBV18
CDR3: CASSADRTNEKLFF
DNA: TGTGCCAGCTCAGCCGACAGAACTAATGAAAAACTGTTTTTT

J: TRBJ1-1
D: .
size: .
V: TRBV7-3
CDR3: CASSKTGYTEAFF
DNA: TGTGCCAGCAGCAAAACAGGGTACACTGAAGCTTTCTTT

J: TRBJ2-1
D: .
size: .
V: TRBV28
CDR3: CASTERTRPYNEQFF
DNA: TGTGCCAGCACCGAACGGACAAGACCCTACAATGAGCAGTTCTTC

J: TRBJ2-3
D: .
size: .
V: TRBV7-2
CDR3: CASSPLAGPRTDTQYF
DNA: TGTGCCAGCAGCCCACTGGCGGGACCACGAACAGATACGCAGTATTTT

J: TRBJ2-2
D: .
size: .
V: TRBV2
CDR3: CASRLDSSGGELFF
DNA: TGTGCCAGCAGGCTAGACAGCTCGGGCGGGGAGCTGTTTTTT

J: TRBJ2-5
D: .
size: .
V: TRBV4-3
CDR3: CASSQDGQKETQYF
DNA: TGCGCCAGCAGCCAAGATGGACAAAAAGAGACCCAGTACTTC

J: TRBJ2-7
D: TRBD2
size: once
V: TRBV18
CDR3: CASSPPGGSYEQYF
DNA: TGTGCCAGCTCACCACCGGGAGGGTCCTACGAGCAGTACTTC